The rows below give T cell receptor beta chains drawn from one sample of a study of cytomegalovirus exposure and HLA in healthy donors. Using immunoSEQ multiplex PCR, the repertoire was profiled, and TCRdb retains in-frame clones only, with some absent. Of around 120,000 clones in the sample, about 75% were seen once. The sequenced sample was PBMCs. The receptors here all came from a man in his sixties in good health and CMV-seropositive. The CDR3 runs from the conserved cysteine through the conserved F or W. A D gene is named only where the DNA matches it firmly. Not every row has a clone size; where given, it reads once, few, many or a size class.

J gene	V gene	D gene	clone size	CDR3 protein	CDR3 DNA
TRBJ2-2	TRBV7-9	TRBD2	-	CASNPVLAGGAGELFF	TGTGCCAGCAACCCCGTCCTAGCGGGGGGTGCCGGGGAGCTGTTTTTT
TRBJ2-2	TRBV5-6	-	few	CASSFSSNTGELFF	TGTGCCAGCAGCTTCAGTAGCAACACCGGGGAGCTGTTTTTT
TRBJ1-1	TRBV5-1	-	-	CASSLGAMNTEAFF	TGCGCCAGCAGCTTGGGTGCTATGAACACTGAAGCTTTCTTT
TRBJ1-1	TRBV12-5	TRBD1	-	CASGWTGIMNTEAFF	TGTGCTAGTGGTTGGACAGGGATCATGAACACTGAAGCTTTCTTT
TRBJ2-3	TRBV11-2	-	once	CASSSLRRGVTDTQYF	TGTGCCAGCAGCTCCCTCCGCAGGGGGGTCACAGATACGCAGTATTTT
TRBJ2-7	TRBV5-6	-	-	CASSLVREQYF	TGTGCCAGCAGCTTGGTCCGGGAGCAGTACTTC
TRBJ1-1	TRBV9	-	-	CASSVAGVAEAFF	TGTGCCAGCAGCGTAGCGGGTGTCGCTGAAGCTTTCTTT
TRBJ1-3	TRBV11-2	-	once	CASSLGQGNTIYF	TGTGCCAGCAGCTTAGGACAGGGAAACACCATATATTTT
TRBJ2-1	TRBV7-7	-	-	CASSLRSGPGNEQFF	TGTGCCAGCAGCTTAAGGTCCGGGCCGGGGAATGAGCAGTTCTTC
TRBJ1-6	TRBV7-9	-	-	CASSLGQHNSPLHF	TGTGCCAGCAGCTTAGGACAGCACAATTCACCCCTCCACTTT
TRBJ1-2	TRBV5-6	-	-	CASSLVDLKGGNYGYTF	TGTGCCAGCAGCTTGGTGGACCTAAAAGGGGGAAACTATGGCTACACCTTC
TRBJ2-1	TRBV4-2	TRBD2	-	CASSQAFGFGGAENEQFF	TGTGCCAGCAGCCAAGCCTTTGGTTTCGGGGGGGCCGAGAATGAGCAGTTCTTC
TRBJ1-2	TRBV18	TRBD1	-	CASFRDSSNYGYTF	TGTGCCAGCTTCCGGGACAGCTCTAACTATGGCTACACCTTC
TRBJ1-3	TRBV6-5	-	-	CASSYTTGGNTIYF	TGTGCCAGCAGTTACACCACAGGGGGAAACACCATATATTTT
TRBJ1-1	TRBV6-5	-	few	CASSPRVLGTEAFF	TGTGCCAGCAGTCCCAGGGTCTTAGGCACTGAAGCTTTCTTT
TRBJ1-1	TRBV7-2	-	-	CASRYTGSTEAFF	TGTGCCAGCAGATATACAGGGTCCACTGAAGCTTTCTTT
TRBJ1-2	TRBV5-1	TRBD1	-	CASSWTGIRDGYTF	TGCGCCAGCAGCTGGACAGGGATAAGGGATGGCTACACCTTC
TRBJ1-1	TRBV25-1	TRBD1	-	CASSEWGQGNTEAFF	TGTGCCAGCAGTGAATGGGGACAGGGGAACACTGAAGCTTTCTTT
TRBJ1-1	TRBV7-8	-	-	CASSLVQITQNTEAFF	TGTGCCAGCAGCTTAGTCCAGATCACGCAGAACACTGAAGCTTTCTTT
TRBJ1-5	TRBV19	-	-	CASSARGVGGEGNQPQHF	TGTGCCAGTAGTGCCAGGGGCGTGGGGGGGGAGGGCAATCAGCCCCAGCATTTT
TRBJ2-3	TRBV5-1	-	-	CASSLATASTDTQYF	TGCGCCAGCAGCTTGGCGACAGCCTCCACAGATACGCAGTATTTT
TRBJ2-3	TRBV10-2	TRBD2	few	CASTPGGRGASSTDTQYF	TGCGCCAGCACCCCGGGGGGGAGAGGGGCCTCCAGCACAGATACGCAGTATTTT
TRBJ2-2	TRBV5-1	-	-	CASSFTGGGTGELSF	TGCGCCAGCAGCTTCACTGGAGGGGGCACCGGGGAGCTGTCTTTT
TRBJ1-5	TRBV7-3	-	-	CASSRGGNQPQHF	TGCGCCAGCAGTAGGGGAGGGAATCAGCCCCAGCATTTT
TRBJ2-3	TRBV11-2	TRBD1	-	CASSLESDRGRRDTQYF	TGTGCCAGCAGCTTAGAGTCCGACAGGGGGAGGAGAGATACGCAGTATTTT
TRBJ1-1	TRBV5-1	TRBD1	-	CASSPGQGTLYTEAFF	TGCGCCAGCTCCCCGGGACAGGGCACCCTTTACACTGAAGCTTTCTTT
TRBJ2-4	TRBV10-2	TRBD1	-	CASSESNLGPGTGDLGRAKNIQYF	TGCGCCAGCAGTGAGTCGAATTTGGGACCCGGGACAGGGGACCTCGGACGAGCCAAAAACATTCAGTACTTC
TRBJ2-5	TRBV5-1	-	once	CASSSLTYFEETQYF	TGCGCCAGCAGCTCCCTCACCTACTTTGAAGAGACCCAGTACTTC